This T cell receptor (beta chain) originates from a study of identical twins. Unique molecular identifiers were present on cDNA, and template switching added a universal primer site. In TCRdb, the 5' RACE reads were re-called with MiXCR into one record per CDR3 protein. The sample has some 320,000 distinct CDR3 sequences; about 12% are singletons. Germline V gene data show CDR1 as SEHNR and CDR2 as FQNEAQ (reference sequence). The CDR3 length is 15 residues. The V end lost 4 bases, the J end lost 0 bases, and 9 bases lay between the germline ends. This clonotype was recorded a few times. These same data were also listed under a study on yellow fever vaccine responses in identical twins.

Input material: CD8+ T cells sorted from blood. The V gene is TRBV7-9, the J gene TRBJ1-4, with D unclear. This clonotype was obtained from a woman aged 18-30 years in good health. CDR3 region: CASSSSDATNEKLFF. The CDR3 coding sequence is TGTGCCAGCAGCTCCAGCGATGCAACTAATGAAAAACTGTTTTTT.